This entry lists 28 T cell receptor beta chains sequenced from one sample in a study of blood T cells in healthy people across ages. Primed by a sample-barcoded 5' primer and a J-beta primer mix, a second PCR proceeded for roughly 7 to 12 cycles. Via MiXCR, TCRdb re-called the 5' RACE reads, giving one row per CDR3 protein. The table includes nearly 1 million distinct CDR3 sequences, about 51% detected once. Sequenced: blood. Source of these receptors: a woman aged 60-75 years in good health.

The CDR3 nucleotides read TGCGCCAGCAGCTTCATAGCGGGAGGGCCAGGTAATGAGCAGTTCTTC. Amino acid sequence: CASSFIAGGPGNEQFF. The rearrangement joins TRBV5-1 to TRBJ2-1; 11 nucleotides agree with TRBD2. The germline gives CDR1 SGHRS, CDR2 YFSETQ. Unmatched junction bases numbered 8, after V lost 2 bases and J lost 7 bases. The CDR3 sequence is 16 residues long.

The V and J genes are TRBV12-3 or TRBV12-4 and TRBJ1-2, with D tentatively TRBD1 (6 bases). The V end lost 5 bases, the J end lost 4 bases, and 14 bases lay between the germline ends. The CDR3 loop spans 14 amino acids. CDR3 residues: CASSPQGSVYGYTF. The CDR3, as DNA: TGTGCCAGCAGTCCACAGGGTAGCGTCTATGGCTACACCTTC.

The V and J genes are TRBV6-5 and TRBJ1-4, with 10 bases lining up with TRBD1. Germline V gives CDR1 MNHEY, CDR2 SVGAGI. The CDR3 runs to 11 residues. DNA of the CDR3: TGTGCGACAGGGGGCGGTGAAAAACTGTTTTTT. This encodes CATGGGEKLFF.

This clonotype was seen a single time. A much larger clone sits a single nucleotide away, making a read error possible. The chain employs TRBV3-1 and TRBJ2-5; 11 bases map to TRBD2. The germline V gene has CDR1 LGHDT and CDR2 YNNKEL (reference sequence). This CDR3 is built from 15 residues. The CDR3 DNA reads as TGTGCCAGCAGCCAAAGACTAGCGGGACAAGGGACCCAGTACTTC. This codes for CASSQRLAGQGTQYF.

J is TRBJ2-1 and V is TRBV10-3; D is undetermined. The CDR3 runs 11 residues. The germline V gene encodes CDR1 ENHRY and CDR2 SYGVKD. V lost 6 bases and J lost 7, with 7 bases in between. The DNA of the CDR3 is TGTGCCATCAGCTATAAAAATGAGCAGTTCTTC. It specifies CAISYKNEQFF.

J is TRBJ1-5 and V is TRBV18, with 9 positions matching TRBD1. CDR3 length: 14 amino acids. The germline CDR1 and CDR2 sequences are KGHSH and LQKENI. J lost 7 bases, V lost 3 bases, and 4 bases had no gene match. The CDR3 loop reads CASSPGQGLQPQHF. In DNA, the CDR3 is TGTGCCAGCTCACCGGGACAGGGCTTACAGCCCCAGCATTTT.

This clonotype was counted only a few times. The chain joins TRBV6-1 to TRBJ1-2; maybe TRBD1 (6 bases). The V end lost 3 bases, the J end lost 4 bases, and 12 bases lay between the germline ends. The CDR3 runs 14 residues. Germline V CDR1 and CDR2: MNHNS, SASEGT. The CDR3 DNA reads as TGTGCCAGCAGTGAGGCTTGGGGGCCCTATGGCTACACCTTC. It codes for CASSEAWGPYGYTF.

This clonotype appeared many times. CDR3: CSTTGTANYGYTF. In nucleotides, the CDR3 is TGCAGTACGACGGGGACAGCGAACTATGGCTACACCTTC. The chain has TRBV20-1 and TRBJ1-2, with TRBD1 matching 7 bases. Germline trimming cut 8 bases from V and 2 bases from J; bases unmatched to any gene: 8. CDR1 is DFQATT and CDR2 is SNEGSKA in the germline V gene (reference sequence). The CDR3 has 13 residues.

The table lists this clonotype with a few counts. CDR3 residues: CAISEAGTSGSYEQYF. CDR3 coding DNA: TGTGCCATCAGTGAGGCGGGGACTAGCGGCTCCTACGAGCAGTACTTC. The chain uses TRBV10-3 and TRBJ2-7; TRBD2 matches 11 bases. CDR3 length equals 16 residues. After removal of 2 bases from V and 0 bases from J, the junction contained 3 bases not matched to a gene. Germline V gives CDR1 ENHRY, CDR2 SYGVKD.

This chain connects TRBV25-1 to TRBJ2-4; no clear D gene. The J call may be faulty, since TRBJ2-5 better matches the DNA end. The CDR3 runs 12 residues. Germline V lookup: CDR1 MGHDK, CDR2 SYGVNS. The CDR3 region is CASSEVQETQYF. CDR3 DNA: TGTGCCAGCAGTGAAGTACAAGAGACCCAGTACTTC.

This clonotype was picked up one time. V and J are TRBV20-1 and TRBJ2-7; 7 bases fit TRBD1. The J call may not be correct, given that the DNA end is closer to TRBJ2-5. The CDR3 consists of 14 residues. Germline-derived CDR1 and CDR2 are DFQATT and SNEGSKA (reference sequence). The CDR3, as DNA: TGCAGTGCTCCTCAAGACAGGGTCCGGGAGACCCAGTACTTC. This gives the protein CSAPQDRVRETQYF.

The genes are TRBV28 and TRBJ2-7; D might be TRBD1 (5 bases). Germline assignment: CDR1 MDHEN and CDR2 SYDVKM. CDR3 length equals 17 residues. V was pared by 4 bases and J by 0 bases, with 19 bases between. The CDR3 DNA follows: TGTGCCAGCAGTTCCCCCCCCGGACAAATAAGCTCCTACGAGCAGTACTTC. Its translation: CASSSPPGQISSYEQYF.

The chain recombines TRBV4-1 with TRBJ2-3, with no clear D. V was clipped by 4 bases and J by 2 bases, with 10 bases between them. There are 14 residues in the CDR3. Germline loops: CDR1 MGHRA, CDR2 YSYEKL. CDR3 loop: CASSLIWDTDTQYF. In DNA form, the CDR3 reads TGCGCCAGCAGCCTTATATGGGACACAGATACGCAGTATTTT.

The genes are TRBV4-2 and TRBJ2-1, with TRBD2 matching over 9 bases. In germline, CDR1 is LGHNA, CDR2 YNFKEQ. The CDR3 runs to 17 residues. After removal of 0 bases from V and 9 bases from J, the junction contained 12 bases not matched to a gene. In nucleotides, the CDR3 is TGTGCCAGCAGCCAAGACTCCGGGACTAGCATAAGGAGTGAGCAGTTCTTC. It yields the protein CASSQDSGTSIRSEQFF.

CDR3 protein: CASGFTGELFF. For the CDR3, the DNA is TGCGCTAGCGGGTTCACCGGGGAGCTGTTTTTT. The chain couples TRBV10-1 to TRBJ2-2, with TRBD2 identical over 7 bases. Germline CDR1 is WNHNN and CDR2 is SYGVQD (reference sequence). The CDR3 spans 11 residues.

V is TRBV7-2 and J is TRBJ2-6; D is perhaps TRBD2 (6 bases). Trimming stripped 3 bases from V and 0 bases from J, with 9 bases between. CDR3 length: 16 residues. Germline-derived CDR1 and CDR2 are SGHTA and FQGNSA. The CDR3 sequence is CASSFAGLSGANVLTF. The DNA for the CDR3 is TGTGCCAGCAGCTTCGCGGGGCTCTCTGGGGCCAACGTCCTGACTTTC.

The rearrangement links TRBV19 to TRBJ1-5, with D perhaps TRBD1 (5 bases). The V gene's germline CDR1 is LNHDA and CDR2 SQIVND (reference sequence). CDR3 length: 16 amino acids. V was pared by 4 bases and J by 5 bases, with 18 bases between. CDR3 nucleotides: TGTGCCAGTAGTAGTCGGTTGGACACCCGACATCAGCCCCAGCATTTT. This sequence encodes CASSSRLDTRHQPQHF.

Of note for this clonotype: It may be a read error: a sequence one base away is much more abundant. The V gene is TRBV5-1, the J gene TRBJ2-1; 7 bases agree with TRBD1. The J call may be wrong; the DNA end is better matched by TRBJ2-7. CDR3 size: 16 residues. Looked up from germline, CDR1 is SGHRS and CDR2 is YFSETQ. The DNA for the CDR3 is TGCGCCAGCAGCTTCATGCCCGGACAGGTATACAATGAGCAGTACTTC. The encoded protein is CASSFMPGQVYNEQYF.

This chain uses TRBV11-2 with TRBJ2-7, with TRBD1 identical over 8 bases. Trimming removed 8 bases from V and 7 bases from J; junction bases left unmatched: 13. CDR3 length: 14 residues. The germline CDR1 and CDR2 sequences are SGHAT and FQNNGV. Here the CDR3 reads CASETGVRFDEQYF. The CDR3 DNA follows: TGTGCCAGCGAGACAGGGGTTCGGTTCGATGAGCAGTACTTC.

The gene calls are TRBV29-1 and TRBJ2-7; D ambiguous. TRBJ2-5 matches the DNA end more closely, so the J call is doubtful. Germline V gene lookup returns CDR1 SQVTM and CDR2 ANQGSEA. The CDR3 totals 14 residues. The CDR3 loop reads CSVEAWARVETQYF. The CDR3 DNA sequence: TGCAGCGTTGAGGCGTGGGCTAGAGTGGAGACCCAGTACTTC.

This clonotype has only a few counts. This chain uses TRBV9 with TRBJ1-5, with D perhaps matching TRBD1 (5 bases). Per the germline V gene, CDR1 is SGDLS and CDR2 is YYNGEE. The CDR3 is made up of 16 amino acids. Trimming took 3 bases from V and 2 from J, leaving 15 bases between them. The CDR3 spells CASSASGLRGNQPQHF. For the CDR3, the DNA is TGTGCCAGCAGCGCCTCCGGGCTCAGGGGCAATCAGCCCCAGCATTTT.

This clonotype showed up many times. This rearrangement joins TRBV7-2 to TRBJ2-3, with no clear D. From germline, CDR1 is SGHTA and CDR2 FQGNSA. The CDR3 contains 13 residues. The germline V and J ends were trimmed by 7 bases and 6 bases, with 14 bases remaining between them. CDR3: CASNMERWDTQYF. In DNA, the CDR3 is TGTGCCAGCAACATGGAGAGGTGGGATACGCAGTATTTT.

CDR3 DNA sequence: TGTGCCAGCAGGCCCCGGCAAGCTAGCACAGATACGCAGTATTTT. Its protein is CASRPRQASTDTQYF. The V and J genes are TRBV12-3 or TRBV12-4 and TRBJ2-3; D is uncertain. V lost 6 bases to trimming and J lost 0 bases, with 13 bases between them. The CDR3 is 15 residues long.

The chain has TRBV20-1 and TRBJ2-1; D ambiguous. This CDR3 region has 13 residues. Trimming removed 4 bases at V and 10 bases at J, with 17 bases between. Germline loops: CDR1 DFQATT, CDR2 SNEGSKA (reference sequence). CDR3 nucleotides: TGCAGTGCTATGGTGCTCAATGGCAAGGAGCAGTTCTTC. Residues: CSAMVLNGKEQFF.

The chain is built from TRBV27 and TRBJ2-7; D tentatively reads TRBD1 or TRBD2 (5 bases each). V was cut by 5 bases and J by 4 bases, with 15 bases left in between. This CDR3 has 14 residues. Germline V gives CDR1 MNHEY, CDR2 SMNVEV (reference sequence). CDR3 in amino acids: CASSGAGQRYEQYF. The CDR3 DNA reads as TGTGCCAGCAGTGGGGCGGGTCAGAGGTACGAGCAGTACTTC.

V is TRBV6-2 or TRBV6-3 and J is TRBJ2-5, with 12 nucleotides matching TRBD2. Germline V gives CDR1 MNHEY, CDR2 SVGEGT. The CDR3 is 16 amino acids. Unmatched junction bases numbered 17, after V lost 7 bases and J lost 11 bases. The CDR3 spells CASMPWHASGRAKQYF. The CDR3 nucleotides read TGTGCCAGCATGCCGTGGCACGCTAGCGGGAGGGCCAAGCAGTACTTC.

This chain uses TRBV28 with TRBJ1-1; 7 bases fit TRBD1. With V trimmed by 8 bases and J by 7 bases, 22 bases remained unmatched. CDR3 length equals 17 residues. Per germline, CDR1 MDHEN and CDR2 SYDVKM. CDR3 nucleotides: TGTGCCAGCGGTACTTGGACAGGTGAGGGGAGGCGAGATGAAGCTTTCTTT. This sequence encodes CASGTWTGEGRRDEAFF.

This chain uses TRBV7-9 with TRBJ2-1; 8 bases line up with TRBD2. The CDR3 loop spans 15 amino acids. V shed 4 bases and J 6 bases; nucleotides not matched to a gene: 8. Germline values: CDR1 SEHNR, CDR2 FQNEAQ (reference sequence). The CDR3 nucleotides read TGTGCCAGCAGCTCTGGGACTAGTTACCTCAATGAGCAGTTCTTC. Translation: CASSSGTSYLNEQFF.